The 6 T cell receptor beta chains in this list originate from one sample, sequenced in a study of T cell repertoires in cytomegalovirus infection. TCRdb used MiXCR to reprocess the reads, holding one entry per CDR3 protein. The sample lists some 800,000 distinct CDR3 sequences; about 33% were seen once. These receptors' antigens are unknown. The specimen comprised cultured CD8+ T cells from PBMCs, sampled from culture after CMV antigen stimulation. These receptors originate from a human donor in good health (CMV status not recorded). Some clones in this sample may be carry-over from other donors' samples.

V and J are TRBV27 and TRBJ2-7; D ambiguous. CDR3 length: 13 amino acids. Germline assignment: CDR1 MNHEY and CDR2 SMNVEV (reference sequence). V was shortened by 11 bases and J by 7 bases, with 21 bases between the two germline ends. CDR3 bases: TGTGCCCCGCTCCCGGACCATGGTGGGGAGCAGTACGTC. Translating gives CAPLPDHGGEQYV.

This clonotype was counted at least ten times. The genes are TRBV7-9 and TRBJ1-3; D unresolved. Between the trimmed V and J ends, which lost 0 bases and 0 bases, there was a span of 9 bases. This CDR3 spans 16 amino acids. CDR1 SEHNR and CDR2 FQNEAQ come from the germline V gene (reference sequence). The CDR3 DNA sequence: TGTGCCAGCAGCTTAGCGACACAGCTCTCTGGAAACACCATATATTTT. Protein sequence: CASSLATQLSGNTIYF.

Ten or more counts support this clonotype. The chain has TRBV7-3 and TRBJ2-3, with TRBD2 matching 10 bases. Germline CDR1 SGHTA, CDR2 FQGTGA. Unmatched junction bases numbered 13, after V lost 3 bases and J lost 4 bases. The CDR3 is 18 amino acids. This chain's CDR3 is CASSFSGGGENPPDTQYF. The CDR3 DNA reads as TGTGCCAGCAGCTTCAGCGGGGGGGGCGAGAACCCCCCAGATACGCAGTATTTT.

In its sample, this clonotype was seen a few times. The CDR3 protein is CASSYSGRSDYNEQFF. In DNA form, the CDR3 reads TGTGCCAGCAGTTACTCGGGACGGAGTGACTACAATGAGCAGTTCTTC. The chain combines TRBV6-2 or TRBV6-3 with TRBJ2-1, with D perhaps TRBD1 or TRBD2 (5 bases each). Trimming removed 0 bases from V and 3 bases from J, with 12 bases in between. The germline gives CDR1 MNHEY, CDR2 SVGEGT. CDR3 length: 16 amino acids.

V is TRBV10-3 and J is TRBJ2-6; TRBD2 is a possible D gene (5 bases). This CDR3 has 17 residues. CDR1 is ENHRY and CDR2 is SYGVKD in the germline V gene. The V and J ends lost 7 bases and 0 bases respectively, with 16 bases between them. The CDR3 protein is CAIKVREPYSGANVLTF. The CDR3 DNA reads TGTGCCATCAAAGTCCGGGAACCTTACTCTGGGGCCAACGTCCTGACTTTC.

Worth noting for this clonotype: One end of the junction is discordant with germline, which a read error may explain. The V call is TRBV5-3, the J call TRBJ1-4; D gene unclear. TRBV5-3 is an open reading frame, and its role is uncertain. This CDR3 spans 15 amino acids. The CDR3 reads CASSSPTVLNEKLFF. The CDR3 coding sequence is TGTGCCAGCAGCTCCCCAACGGTACTAAATGAAAAACTGTTTTTT.